The 18 T cell receptor beta chains below all came from one sample that was sequenced in a study of T cell repertoires in aging, cancer and after chemotherapy. Peripheral blood genomic DNA, not sorted cells or RNA, was the template. Multiplex touch-down PCR with TRB-A/B primers amplified rearranged V-D-J TRB sequences. Via MiXCR, TCRdb re-called the multiplex PCR reads, giving one row per CDR3 protein. The table records 9,500 to 11,000 distinct CDR3 sequences, 25% to 30% of them present only once. Specimen: blood. The source of these receptors is a human donor in good health.

The CDR3 loop is CSAGRGGSTDTQYF. CDR3 sequence (DNA): TGCAGTGCTGGAAGGGGCGGCAGCACAGATACGCAGTATTTT. The chain couples TRBV20-1 to TRBJ2-3; D possibly corresponds to TRBD1 (5 bases). Germline V gene sequence: CDR1 DFQATT, CDR2 SNEGSKA (reference sequence). The CDR3 extends over 14 amino acids. Trimming left V 5 bases short and J 0 bases short, with 12 bases between.

This clonotype was counted a few times. The chain joins TRBV20-1 to TRBJ2-1, with 8 bases lining up with TRBD2. The CDR3 is 15 residues long. From germline, CDR1 is DFQATT and CDR2 SNEGSKA (reference sequence). The V segment lost 6 bases and the J segment 9 bases; nucleotides outside the gene matches: 16. The CDR3 sequence: CSAKPTSDISSEQFF. The CDR3 DNA reads as TGCAGTGCCAAACCGACTAGCGACATATCGTCTGAGCAGTTCTTC.

V is TRBV28 and J is TRBJ1-3, with D hard to call. This CDR3 has 15 amino acids. Germline V lookup: CDR1 MDHEN, CDR2 SYDVKM. Trimming pared 2 bases from V and 4 bases from J, leaving 12 bases between. The CDR3 loop reads CASSLSPPTGNTIYF. Written as DNA, the CDR3 is TGTGCCAGCAGTTTAAGTCCCCCCACGGGAAACACCATATATTTT.

This clonotype was recorded a few times. V usage is TRBV13 and J usage is TRBJ1-3; 8 bases are shared with TRBD1. This CDR3 contains 14 residues. CDR1 and CDR2 (germline): PRHDT, FYEKMQ (reference sequence). Losses at the gene ends were 6 bases for V and 1 base for J; bases not matched to a gene: 2. This CDR3 reads CASRWTGSGNTIYF. The CDR3 nucleotides read TGTGCCAGCAGATGGACAGGGTCTGGAAACACCATATATTTT.

This clonotype has a handful of counts. As DNA, the CDR3 is TGTGCCAGCAGTTCGGGGGGGCGGGGGGCCTATAATTCACCCCTCCACTTT. Its protein is CASSSGGRGAYNSPLHF. The V and J genes are TRBV6-5 and TRBJ1-6; D may be TRBD1 (6 bases). V was clipped by 4 bases and J by 2 bases, with 15 bases between them. CDR3 length: 17 residues. Looked up from germline, CDR1 is MNHEY and CDR2 is SVGAGI.

This clonotype was seen only a few times. The V call is TRBV20-1, the J call TRBJ2-2; weak D call: TRBD2 (6 bases). The CDR3 runs to 13 residues. From germline, CDR1 is DFQATT and CDR2 SNEGSKA (reference sequence). V gave up 3 bases and J gave up 6 bases, with 11 bases separating them. DNA of the CDR3: TGCAGTGCTAGTGGCAGCGGGTCCGGGGAGCTGTTTTTT. Amino acid sequence: CSASGSGSGELFF.

The chain couples TRBV4-2 to TRBJ1-2, with D perhaps TRBD1 (5 bases). V dropped 2 bases and J dropped 3 bases, with 16 bases sitting between them. Per germline, CDR1 LGHNA and CDR2 YNFKEQ. This CDR3 contains 16 residues. The chain's CDR3 is CASSQPDSDLHYGYTF. CDR3 DNA: TGTGCCAGCAGCCAACCTGACAGCGACCTCCACTATGGCTACACCTTC.

This clonotype has more than one count but fewer than ten. V and J are TRBV19 and TRBJ2-7, with unresolved D. Trimming stripped 4 bases from V and 7 bases from J, with 17 bases between. The CDR3 consists of 14 residues. Germline V gives CDR1 LNHDA, CDR2 SQIVND (reference sequence). CDR3 sequence (DNA): TGTGCCAGTAGTAAGGCATATTTAATTCCTGAGCAGTACTTC. It yields the protein CASSKAYLIPEQYF.

This clonotype was seen a handful of times. The chain links TRBV7-3 to TRBJ2-6, with D maybe TRBD2 (5 bases). The CDR3 length is 16 residues. The germline gives CDR1 SGHTA, CDR2 FQGTGA. Trimming took 5 bases from V and 3 from J, leaving 14 bases between them. CDR3 sequence reads: CASSPTSGIGANVLTF. CDR3 nucleotides: TGTGCCAGCAGCCCCACATCCGGGATTGGGGCCAACGTCCTGACTTTC.

The genes are TRBV20-1 and TRBJ2-2; TRBD1 aligns across 8 bases. The V gene end was trimmed by 1 base and the J gene end by 4 bases; junction bases not matched to a gene: 8. Germline assignment: CDR1 DFQATT and CDR2 SNEGSKA (reference sequence). The CDR3 runs to 16 residues. CDR3 coding DNA: TGCAGTGCTAGAGTCTACAGGGGGTCGGGCACCGGGGAGCTGTTTTTT. It codes for CSARVYRGSGTGELFF.

The table lists this clonotype with a few counts. This chain links TRBV12-3 or TRBV12-4 with TRBJ1-5, with a weak D call TRBD1 (5 bases). V was trimmed by 6 bases and J by 5 bases, leaving 17 bases between them. CDR3 length equals 15 residues. CDR3 DNA sequence: TGTGCCAGCAGATTGGGGGGGTCCGGCGATCAGCCCCAGCATTTT. Translating gives CASRLGGSGDQPQHF.

This clonotype was seen more than once but under ten times. The chain couples TRBV7-2 to TRBJ1-3; D may be TRBD1 (5 bases). V was pared by 5 bases and J by 1 base, with 9 bases between. Germline V gene sequence: CDR1 SGHTA, CDR2 FQGNSA. This CDR3 has 14 amino acids. As DNA, the CDR3 is TGTGCCAGCAGCGGGGCTGCTTCTGGAAACACCATATATTTT. Its protein is CASSGAASGNTIYF.

The J gene is TRBJ2-5, the V gene TRBV5-1; the D gene could be TRBD1 or TRBD2 (6 bases each). The CDR3 is 14 residues long. Between the trimmed V and J ends, which lost 7 bases and 7 bases, there was a span of 20 bases. From germline, CDR1 is SGHRS and CDR2 YFSETQ. The CDR3 loop reads CASAEAGRGGTQYF. The CDR3 nucleotides are TGCGCCAGCGCTGAAGCGGGCAGGGGTGGGACCCAGTACTTC. The variable domain in full, with the rest retrieved from reference TRBV5-1 and TRBJ2-5, is KAGVTQTPRYLIKTRGQQVTLSCSPISGHRSVSWYQQTPGQGLQFLFEYFSETQRNKGNFPGRFSGRQFSNSRSEMNVSTLELGDSALYLCASAEAGRGGTQYFGPGTRLLVL.

This clonotype has a handful of counts. The chain couples TRBV12-3 or TRBV12-4 to TRBJ2-1; D possibly matches TRBD1 or TRBD2 (6 bases each). Trimming stripped 10 bases from V and 6 bases from J, with 22 bases between. The CDR3 is 15 residues long. The CDR3 loop is CATLPPGASVNEQFF. CDR3 nucleotides: TGTGCCACCCTCCCGCCGGGGGCCAGTGTCAATGAGCAGTTCTTC.

There are a few counts of this clonotype. The rearrangement uses TRBV28 and TRBJ1-2; D might be TRBD1 (5 bases). Trimming shortened V by 5 bases and J by 1 base, and 11 bases separated the two germline ends. The length of the CDR3 is 14 residues. CDR1 MDHEN and CDR2 SYDVKM come from the germline V gene. In nucleotides, the CDR3 is TGTGCCAGCAGTCCCAACAGGAATAACTATGGCTACACCTTC. This translates into CASSPNRNNYGYTF.

This clonotype was recorded a few times. The chain couples TRBV6-1 to TRBJ2-7, with D tentatively TRBD1 or TRBD2 (6 bases each). Looked up from germline, CDR1 is MNHNS and CDR2 is SASEGT. This CDR3 is built from 14 residues. V was clipped by 11 bases and J by 0 bases, with 17 bases between them. The CDR3 is CAGGGTVSSYEQYF. The DNA for the CDR3 is TGTGCCGGAGGGGGGACCGTTAGCTCCTACGAGCAGTACTTC.

V usage is TRBV11-3 and J usage is TRBJ2-5; 9 bases match TRBD1. V trimming: 1 base; J trimming: 2 bases; junction bases outside the gene matches: 5. The CDR3 loop spans 16 amino acids. Germline V gene lookup returns CDR1 SGHNT and CDR2 YENEEA. Here the CDR3 reads CASSLGTGESQETQYF. Written as DNA, the CDR3 is TGTGCCAGCAGCTTAGGGACAGGGGAGTCACAAGAGACCCAGTACTTC.

This clonotype was seen more than once but under ten times. This chain links TRBV24-1 with TRBJ2-2, with D hard to call. CDR1 KGHDR and CDR2 SFDVKD come from the germline V gene. The V end lost 5 bases, the J end lost 2 bases, and 5 bases lay between the germline ends. CDR3 length: 13 amino acids. The CDR3 DNA follows: TGTGCCACCAGTGGACAAAACACCGGGGAGCTGTTTTTT. It specifies CATSGQNTGELFF.